The 14 T cell receptor beta chains below all came from one sample that was sequenced in a study of CD8 T cells in ankylosing spondylitis. TCRdb analysed the 5' RACE reads with MiXCR anew, one entry per CDR3 protein. The sample contains about 240,000 distinct CDR3 sequences, roughly a tenth of which appear only once. Specimen: blood, either unsorted or a sorted T cell fraction (not recorded which). The receptors here all came from a male donor with ankylosing spondylitis or in good health (not recorded which).

This clonotype was seen at least ten times. The genes are TRBV5-1 and TRBJ2-3, with TRBD2 matching over 7 bases. This CDR3 spans 15 amino acids. V lost 3 bases and J lost 5; bases outside the gene matches: 9. CDR1 and CDR2 from the germline V gene are SGHRS and YFSETQ. In DNA, the CDR3 is TGCGCCAGCAGCTCTCGGGGAGGGCCGGGAGATACGCAGTATTTT. It specifies CASSSRGGPGDTQYF. Using reference TRBV5-1 and TRBJ2-3 for the parts outside the CDR3, the full variable domain is KAGVTQTPRYLIKTRGQQVTLSCSPISGHRSVSWYQQTPGQGLQFLFEYFSETQRNKGNFPGRFSGRQFSNSRSEMNVSTLELGDSALYLCASSSRGGPGDTQYFGPGTRLTVL.

This clonotype turned up a few times. The chain recombines TRBV12-3 or TRBV12-4 with TRBJ1-5; no firm D call. The CDR3 is 14 residues long. Trimming removed 1 base at V and 6 bases at J, with 10 bases between. CDR3 in DNA: TGTGCCAGCAGTTTAGGTCAGCTCTCTCAGCCCCAGCATTTT. Protein product: CASSLGQLSQPQHF.

This clonotype was found many times. The gene calls are TRBV5-1 and TRBJ2-1; 14 bases align to TRBD2. Germline CDR1 and CDR2: SGHRS and YFSETQ. J gave up 6 bases and V 4 bases, and 6 bases lay outside the gene matches. This CDR3 spans 16 amino acids. CDR3 sequence: CASSKVTSGRGNEQFF. CDR3 coding DNA: TGCGCCAGCAGCAAAGTGACTAGCGGGAGGGGCAATGAGCAGTTCTTC. The full variable domain, completed using reference TRBV5-1 and TRBJ2-1, is KAGVTQTPRYLIKTRGQQVTLSCSPISGHRSVSWYQQTPGQGLQFLFEYFSETQRNKGNFPGRFSGRQFSNSRSEMNVSTLELGDSALYLCASSKVTSGRGNEQFFGPGTRLTVL.

This clonotype has at least ten counts. The chain combines TRBV5-1 with TRBJ2-1; 10 nucleotides agree with TRBD2. The CDR3 length is 16 residues. Germline V lookup: CDR1 SGHRS, CDR2 YFSETQ. V shed 0 bases, J shed 5 bases, and the junction held 5 bases outside the gene matches. Here the CDR3 reads CASSLVLAGADNEQFF. The CDR3 DNA follows: TGCGCCAGCAGCTTGGTCCTAGCGGGAGCCGACAATGAGCAGTTCTTC.

This clonotype was counted many times. The CDR3 DNA sequence: TGTGCCATCAGTGATACCTACAATGAGCAGTTCTTC. This gives the protein CAISDTYNEQFF. The gene calls are TRBV10-3 and TRBJ2-1; D remains unclear. This CDR3 is 12 amino acids long. The germline V gene has CDR1 ENHRY and CDR2 SYGVKD. Trimming stripped 3 bases from V and 2 bases from J, with 2 bases between.

Many counts were recorded for this clonotype. The CDR3 bases are TGCGCCAGCACGATGGGGGTAAGAGGACAGTACTTC. Translating gives CASTMGVRGQYF. The V call is TRBV10-2, the J call TRBJ2-7; D may correspond to TRBD1 or TRBD2 (5 bases each). The CDR3 covers 12 residues. Germline values: CDR1 WSHSY, CDR2 SAAADI. V was clipped by 7 bases and J by 10 bases, with 17 bases between them.

This clonotype has only a few counts. This chain joins TRBV20-1 and TRBJ2-7; 11 positions agree with TRBD2. Germline V CDR1 and CDR2: DFQATT, SNEGSKA (reference sequence). The CDR3 consists of 17 residues. V lost 0 bases and J lost 4; bases outside the gene matches: 11. The CDR3: CSARDPGLAEGMYEQYF. CDR3 bases: TGCAGTGCTAGAGACCCGGGACTAGCGGAAGGGATGTACGAGCAGTACTTC.

This clonotype was seen ten or more times. V usage is TRBV7-8 and J usage is TRBJ1-4; D is unclear. The V end lost 5 bases, the J end lost 7 bases, and 11 bases lay between the germline ends. The CDR3 runs 13 residues. CDR1 and CDR2 from the germline V gene are SGHVS and FQNEAQ. The CDR3 region is CASSQGNLEKLFF. CDR3 in DNA: TGTGCCAGCAGCCAAGGCAACCTTGAAAAACTGTTTTTT.

J is TRBJ2-2 and V is TRBV10-3, with 7 bases lining up with TRBD1. Germline V lookup: CDR1 ENHRY, CDR2 SYGVKD. This CDR3 is 16 amino acids long. V shed 0 bases, J shed 5 bases, and the junction held 6 bases outside the gene matches. This CDR3 reads CAISESVTGSTGELFF. The DNA for the CDR3 is TGTGCCATCAGTGAGTCGGTGACAGGGTCAACCGGGGAGCTGTTTTTT.

As to this clonotype: A much larger clone lies one base from this, so it may be a read error. The chain links TRBV5-1 to TRBJ2-7; 8 nucleotides line up with TRBD1. The germline V gene has CDR1 SGHRS and CDR2 YFSETQ. The CDR3 loop spans 15 amino acids. The CDR3, as DNA: TGCGCCAGCGGCTTGGGAACAGGGGGTTCGTACGAGCAGTACTTC. This encodes CASGLGTGGSYEQYF.

This clonotype was recorded many times. The DNA of the CDR3 is TGTGCCAGCAGGTATGGGACAGACACTGAAGCTTTCTTT. The encoded protein is CASRYGTDTEAFF. The rearrangement joins TRBV6-6 to TRBJ1-1; 7 bases agree with TRBD1. Germline lookup yields CDR1 MNHNY and CDR2 SVGAGI (reference sequence). J was trimmed by 3 bases and V by 6 bases; bases with no gene match: 4. The CDR3 is made up of 13 amino acids.

This clonotype was recorded at least ten times. V gene TRBV20-1 combines with J gene TRBJ2-5; the match to TRBD2 covers 8 bases. The CDR3 is 13 amino acids. Trimming took 3 bases from V and 2 from J; bases not matched to a gene: 2. Germline V CDR1 and CDR2: DFQATT, SNEGSKA (reference sequence). CDR3 bases: TGCAGTGCTAGGACGGGGGGGCAAGAGACCCAGTACTTC. It yields the protein CSARTGGQETQYF.

At least ten counts were recorded for this clonotype. The chain combines TRBV15 with TRBJ1-2, with D hard to call. Between the trimmed V and J ends, which lost 0 bases and 4 bases, there was a span of 9 bases. The CDR3 extends over 14 amino acids. Per the germline V gene, CDR1 is LNHNV and CDR2 is YYDKDF (reference sequence). The CDR3 nucleotides are TGTGCCACCAGCAGAGATTTGGGCAGCTATGGCTACACCTTC. Protein sequence: CATSRDLGSYGYTF.

This clonotype was counted many times. The V gene is TRBV20-1, the J gene TRBJ2-7, with 9 nucleotides matching TRBD1. The germline V gene encodes CDR1 DFQATT and CDR2 SNEGSKA (reference sequence). J lost 2 bases, V lost 5 bases, and 10 bases had no gene match. The CDR3 has 15 residues. As DNA, the CDR3 is TGCAGTGCTTCAAACAGGGGGCAGTCGCCCTACGAGCAGTACTTC. Residues: CSASNRGQSPYEQYF.